This T cell receptor (beta chain) was identified in a study of OX40 agonist ivuxolimab in advanced cancers. Overall study context: Clinicians treated patients with ivuxolimab, an agonistic anti-OX40 (CD134) antibody. Points from the study as a whole: There was clonal expansion of CD4+ and CD8+ blood T cells by week 6 at 0.1 to 3.0 mg/kg.

As for this clone: Its antigen is still unknown.

The assay was immunoSEQ multiplex PCR, and TCRdb's table has in-frame clones only and misses some. The sample includes more than 65,000 clones, approximately 89% of them seen just once. Blood draws occurred at baseline, cycle 4 day 1, and cycle 7 day 1. Germline V gene data show CDR1 as KGHSH and CDR2 as LQKENI. Trimming pared 2 bases from V and 0 bases from J, leaving 7 bases between. This CDR3 comprises 14 residues. Material: CD4+ or CD8+ T cells sorted from blood, obtained in a trial of the OX40 agonist ivuxolimab. The receptor was isolated from an adult with an advanced solid tumor such as melanoma, head and neck, liver or kidney cancer. The J gene is TRBJ1-1, the V gene TRBV18, with a tentative D call TRBD1 (5 bases). The CDR3 reads CASSPAQVNTEAFF. The CDR3 DNA follows: TGTGCCAGCTCACCAGCACAGGTGAACACTGAAGCTTTCTTT.